The 27 T cell receptor beta chains listed next were all sequenced from one sample in a study of patients and donors after allogeneic stem cell transplantation. TCRdb recomputed calls from the RT-PCR reads with MiXCR, one row per CDR3 protein. The sample yields 150,000 or so distinct CDR3 sequences, 24% seen once. The sample taken for sequencing was blood, either unsorted or a sorted T cell fraction (not recorded which). The origin of the receptors is a human donor who was either an allogeneic HSCT recipient or a stem cell or donor lymphocyte infusion donor (not recorded which). It is not recorded whose cells these are; they may come from a transplant donor.

CDR3 in amino acids: CASSLNSWSSYNEQFF. As DNA, the CDR3 is TGTGCCAGCAGCCTCAATAGCTGGAGCTCCTACAATGAGCAGTTCTTC. V gene TRBV14 combines with J gene TRBJ2-1; D unresolved. Germline CDR1 and CDR2: SGHDN and FVKESK. Trimming took 4 bases from V and 0 from J, leaving 13 bases between them. This CDR3 has 16 residues.

The rearrangement links TRBV24-1 to TRBJ1-1; D gene uncertain. CDR3 length equals 13 residues. V lost 1 base and J 5 bases, leaving 7 bases between the germline ends. Looked up from germline, CDR1 is KGHDR and CDR2 is SFDVKD. The CDR3 sequence: CATSDFGSTEAFF. In DNA form, the CDR3 reads TGTGCCACCAGTGATTTCGGTAGTACTGAAGCTTTCTTT.

This clonotype has at least ten counts. The chain couples TRBV12-3 or TRBV12-4 to TRBJ1-1, with D possibly TRBD1 on 6 matching bases. Trimming removed 1 base at V and 0 bases at J, with 6 bases between. This CDR3 contains 14 residues. The CDR3 loop reads CASSLGQVNTEAFF. DNA for the CDR3: TGTGCCAGCAGTTTAGGACAGGTGAACACTGAAGCTTTCTTT.

This clonotype was counted many times. The chain links TRBV12-5 to TRBJ1-1; TRBD1 matches at 7 bases. V lost 7 bases to trimming and J lost 4 bases; unmatched junction nucleotides: 6. Germline CDR1 and CDR2: LGHNT and FRNRAP. This CDR3 spans 13 amino acids. The CDR3 DNA reads as TGTGCTAGTGCCCCTCGGACAGGCACTGAAGCTTTCTTT. As protein: CASAPRTGTEAFF.

This clonotype occurred a few times. The chain couples TRBV20-1 to TRBJ2-7; 12 bases align to TRBD2. Trimming cost V 1 base and J 5 bases; bases outside gene matches: 12. This CDR3 has 17 residues. The germline gives CDR1 DFQATT, CDR2 SNEGSKA (reference sequence). The CDR3, as DNA: TGCAGTGCTAGAGCAAGGACTAGCGGGAACCTGTTCGACGAGCAGTACTTC. Translation: CSARARTSGNLFDEQYF.

This clonotype appeared many times. The gene calls are TRBV13 and TRBJ1-4; TRBD1 matches 7 bases. This CDR3 region has 15 residues. Germline CDR1 and CDR2: PRHDT and FYEKMQ (reference sequence). The V segment lost 5 bases and the J segment 7 bases; nucleotides outside the gene matches: 10. DNA of the CDR3: TGTGCCAGCAGCACCCACAGGGGCGGAAGTGAAAAACTGTTTTTT. Its translation is CASSTHRGGSEKLFF.

This clonotype was seen more than once but under ten times. The V gene is TRBV18, the J gene TRBJ2-1; perhaps TRBD1 as D (6 bases). CDR3 length: 15 residues. The germline CDR1 and CDR2 sequences are KGHSH and LQKENI. Trimming took off 6 bases at V and 9 bases at J, with 21 bases between the two ends. CDR3 sequence reads: CASSTTSSSGAEQFF. In DNA form, the CDR3 reads TGTGCCAGCTCCACCACCAGTAGTTCAGGGGCTGAGCAGTTCTTC.

Ten or more counts support this clonotype. V is TRBV19 and J is TRBJ1-3; D remains unclear. The CDR3 is 14 amino acids. Germline-derived CDR1 and CDR2 are LNHDA and SQIVND (reference sequence). Trimming stripped 6 bases from V and 2 bases from J, with 11 bases between. Written as DNA, the CDR3 is TGTGCCAGTAGCGTTTCGGGAACTGGAAACACCATATATTTT. Protein product: CASSVSGTGNTIYF.

V is TRBV29-1 and J is TRBJ2-3, with D possibly TRBD2 on 6 matching bases. Between the trimmed V and J ends, which lost 6 bases and 6 bases, there was a span of 16 bases. The CDR3 consists of 13 residues. CDR1 is SQVTM and CDR2 is ANQGSEA in the germline V gene. CDR3 residues: CSVRGGKSDTQYF. CDR3 DNA sequence: TGCAGCGTGAGGGGCGGGAAATCCGATACGCAGTATTTT.

There are many counts of this clonotype. This chain joins TRBV5-1 and TRBJ1-4, with 7 bases that match TRBD1. The J segment lost 8 bases and the V segment lost 1 base, leaving 8 bases of the junction unmatched. The CDR3 covers 15 residues. From germline, CDR1 is SGHRS and CDR2 YFSETQ. The CDR3, as DNA: TGCGCCAGCAGCTTGTTAGGGACAGTAGAAGAAAAACTGTTTTTT. Its protein product is CASSLLGTVEEKLFF.

This clonotype was seen ten or more times. V and J are TRBV20-1 and TRBJ1-6; 10 bases are a match to TRBD1. The ends lost 6 bases at V and 0 bases at J; junction bases unmatched: 5. The CDR3 covers 16 residues. Per the germline V gene, CDR1 is DFQATT and CDR2 is SNEGSKA (reference sequence). In DNA, the CDR3 is TGCAGTGCATGGGACAGGGGAAGCTCCTATAATTCACCCCTCCACTTT. Translation: CSAWDRGSSYNSPLHF.

To note about this clonotype: The CDR3 does not end in the conserved phenylalanine or tryptophan, so this is likely a read error. This sequence joins TRBV7-9 and TRBJ1-4; 10 bases match TRBD1. Germline CDR1 reads SEHNR; CDR2 reads FQNEAQ (reference sequence). The CDR3 length is 15 residues. Trimming cost V 5 bases and J 6 bases; bases outside gene matches: 6. The CDR3 reads CASSLRDRGDEKLFL. The CDR3 DNA sequence: TGTGCCAGCAGCCTAAGGGACAGGGGCGATGAAAAACTGTTTTTG.

CDR3 nucleotide sequence: TGTGCCAGCAGCTCTGTAACTGAAGCTTTCTTT. Amino acids: CASSSVTEAFF. The gene calls are TRBV11-1 and TRBJ1-1; D gene uncertain. The germline gives CDR1 SGHAT, CDR2 FQDESV (reference sequence). This CDR3 has 11 amino acids. Between the trimmed V and J ends, which lost 4 bases and 5 bases, there was a span of 5 bases.

This clonotype turned up a few times. The V call is TRBV9, the J call TRBJ2-1; D not certain. This CDR3 has 15 amino acids. Germline CDR1 SGDLS, CDR2 YYNGEE. The germline V and J ends were trimmed by 3 bases and 2 bases, with 12 bases remaining between them. The CDR3, as DNA: TGTGCCAGCAGCGCCGCCTCTGGACCCTACAATGAGCAGTTCTTC. Protein: CASSAASGPYNEQFF.

This clonotype turned up a few times. The rearrangement uses TRBV4-2 and TRBJ1-3; unclear D gene. Per the germline V gene, CDR1 is LGHNA and CDR2 is YNFKEQ. The CDR3 spans 15 residues. The ends were cut back, 0 bases at V and 0 bases at J, with 6 bases in the middle. This CDR3 reads CASSQEEYSGNTIYF. The CDR3 DNA sequence: TGTGCCAGCAGCCAAGAGGAGTACTCTGGAAACACCATATATTTT.

The rearrangement links TRBV7-6 to TRBJ2-5; D possibly corresponds to TRBD2 (6 bases). The CDR3 is 20 residues long. V lost 0 bases and J 1 base, leaving 24 bases between the germline ends. CDR1 and CDR2 from the germline V gene are SGHVS and FNYEAQ. CDR3 residues: CASSLAWRTNKGYSQETQYF. CDR3 coding DNA: TGTGCCAGCAGCTTAGCTTGGAGGACTAATAAGGGGTATAGCCAAGAGACCCAGTACTTC.

This clonotype appeared once. The rearrangement uses TRBV5-1 and TRBJ1-1; a weak D match, TRBD1 (6 bases). Trimming stripped 3 bases from V and 1 base from J, with 13 bases between. The germline CDR1 and CDR2 sequences are SGHRS and YFSETQ. This CDR3 is 15 amino acids long. Here the CDR3 DNA reads TGCGCCAGCAGCTCGGGGGGCACTTGGAACACTGAAGCTTTCTTT. Protein product: CASSSGGTWNTEAFF.

V gene TRBV6-5 combines with J gene TRBJ2-5; tentatively, D is TRBD1 (5 bases). Germline CDR1 reads MNHEY; CDR2 reads SVGAGI. The length of the CDR3 is 14 residues. With 1 base removed from V and 1 base from J, the gap between germline ends came to 7 bases. The CDR3, as DNA: TGTGCCAGCAGTTACTATGGGGCCCAAGAGACCCAGTACTTC. This codes for CASSYYGAQETQYF.

V and J are TRBV28 and TRBJ1-5; TRBD1 agrees at 8 bases. Trimming at V came to 8 bases and at J to 7 bases, leaving 4 bases not matched to a gene. Germline V gene lookup returns CDR1 MDHEN and CDR2 SYDVKM. The CDR3 covers 12 residues. CDR3 nucleotide sequence: TGTGCCAGCGGAACAGGGGGACAGCCCCAGCATTTT. Translated, it gives CASGTGGQPQHF.

This clonotype was seen more than once but under ten times. The chain links TRBV28 to TRBJ1-2; the D gene is possibly TRBD1 (5 bases). From germline, CDR1 is MDHEN and CDR2 SYDVKM. V was trimmed by 6 bases and J by 3 bases, leaving 11 bases between them. This CDR3 is built from 13 residues. CDR3 amino acids: CASRHGTDYGYTF. The CDR3 region has the DNA TGTGCCAGCAGACATGGGACGGACTATGGCTACACCTTC.

The rearrangement joins TRBV20-1 to TRBJ2-1; the match to TRBD2 covers 7 bases. The CDR3 has 18 amino acids. The V segment lost 6 bases and the J segment 1 base; nucleotides outside the gene matches: 18. The germline gives CDR1 DFQATT, CDR2 SNEGSKA (reference sequence). The CDR3 DNA follows: TGCAGTGCCAAGGGGACCAACCGGGGGGAGCTATCCTACAATGAGCAGTTCTTC. Protein product: CSAKGTNRGELSYNEQFF.

The CDR3 DNA reads TGCGCCAGCAGCTTCCCGGACCGGATACCCTACGAGCAGTACTTC. As protein: CASSFPDRIPYEQYF. The V gene is TRBV5-1, the J gene TRBJ2-7, with D unclear. CDR3 length: 15 amino acids. Looked up from germline, CDR1 is SGHRS and CDR2 is YFSETQ. V dropped 2 bases and J dropped 2 bases, with 14 bases sitting between them.

This clonotype was seen more than once but under ten times. The chain is built from TRBV6-5 and TRBJ2-2, with D perhaps TRBD2 (5 bases). This CDR3 is built from 15 residues. CDR1 is MNHEY, CDR2 SVGAGI, per germline. Trimming took 2 bases from V and 1 from J, leaving 8 bases between them. The CDR3 region is CASSYRGLNTGELFF. DNA for the CDR3: TGTGCCAGCAGTTACCGGGGATTGAACACCGGGGAGCTGTTTTTT.

This clonotype was seen a handful of times. The CDR3 reads CASSPAGGRDTDTQYF. The DNA of the CDR3 is TGTGCCAGCAGTCCCGCGGGGGGCCGGGACACAGATACGCAGTATTTT. The chain has TRBV12-3 or TRBV12-4 and TRBJ2-3, with 8 bases fitting TRBD2. J gave up 2 bases and V 5 bases, and 9 bases lay outside the gene matches. The CDR3 loop spans 16 amino acids.

This clonotype was counted only a few times. This CDR3 is CATILGAVFGYTF. The CDR3 region has the DNA TGTGCTACTATCCTGGGGGCAGTATTTGGCTACACCTTC. The V gene is TRBV10-3, the J gene TRBJ1-2, with D possibly matching TRBD1 (6 bases). Germline CDR1 reads ENHRY; CDR2 reads SYGVKD. This CDR3 spans 13 amino acids.

The V call is TRBV5-1, the J call TRBJ1-1; weak D call: TRBD1 (5 bases). Germline V gives CDR1 SGHRS, CDR2 YFSETQ. Trimming removed 3 bases at V and 7 bases at J, with 10 bases between. The CDR3 totals 12 residues. CDR3: CASSSGPNEAFF. CDR3 sequence (DNA): TGCGCCAGCAGCTCGGGACCAAATGAAGCTTTCTTT. Full variable domain (outside the CDR3, taken from reference TRBV5-1 and TRBJ1-1): KAGVTQTPRYLIKTRGQQVTLSCSPISGHRSVSWYQQTPGQGLQFLFEYFSETQRNKGNFPGRFSGRQFSNSRSEMNVSTLELGDSALYLCASSSGPNEAFFGQGTRLTVV.

J is TRBJ2-3 and V is TRBV20-1; no reliable D call. The germline gives CDR1 DFQATT, CDR2 SNEGSKA (reference sequence). This CDR3 spans 11 amino acids. Trimming left V 6 bases short and J 4 bases short, with 8 bases between. CDR3 protein: CSATAADTQYF. Here the CDR3 DNA reads TGCAGTGCCACGGCGGCAGATACGCAGTATTTT.